The subject of this entry is one T cell receptor (beta chain). Produced via immunoSEQ multiplex PCR; TCRdb's table is partial and in-frame only. In the table there are about 190,000 clones, about nine tenths of which are singletons. V was shortened by 3 bases and J by 2 bases, with 11 bases between the two germline ends. CDR3 length equals 14 residues. Germline V gene data show CDR1 as SGHAT and CDR2 as FQNNGV. The sample is drawn from a study of blood T cell repertoires in COVID-19. This chain uses TRBV11-2 with TRBJ2-7, with unresolved D. What was sequenced was peripheral blood. The receptor's source is a woman aged 30 to 39 with acute or convalescent COVID-19. The CDR3 is CASSFYISAYEQYF. Here the CDR3 DNA reads TGTGCCAGCAGCTTTTACATCTCCGCCTACGAGCAGTACTTC.